These 25 T cell receptor beta chains were sequenced from one sample in a study of identical twins. TCRdb re-called the 5' RACE reads through MiXCR, storing one row per CDR3 protein. Of under 400,000 distinct CDR3 sequences listed, roughly 10% are singletons. Sequencing was done on a sample of naive T cells sorted from blood. All receptors derive from a woman aged 45-65 years in good health.

This chain connects TRBV4-1 to TRBJ2-5; 7 nucleotides match TRBD1. CDR3 size: 13 residues. The V segment lost 1 base and the J segment 13 bases; nucleotides outside the gene matches: 9. Germline lookup yields CDR1 MGHRA and CDR2 YSYEKL. CDR3 in amino acids: CASSQVGLGQAYF. CDR3 nucleotides: TGCGCCAGCAGCCAAGTGGGTCTAGGACAGGCGTACTTC.

The V and J genes are TRBV24-1 and TRBJ2-1, with 12 positions matching TRBD1. The CDR3 contains 18 residues. From germline, CDR1 is KGHDR and CDR2 SFDVKD. The V gene end was trimmed by 0 bases and the J gene end by 6 bases; junction bases not matched to a gene: 8. CDR3 bases: TGTGCCACCAGTGATTTGCATCCCGGGACAGGGGGCTCCAATGAGCAGTTCTTC. This gives the protein CATSDLHPGTGGSNEQFF.

The V call is TRBV2, the J call TRBJ1-1; D unresolved. Germline V gene data show CDR1 as SNHLY and CDR2 as FYNNEI. The CDR3 covers 11 residues. Trimming left V 7 bases short and J 8 bases short, with 11 bases between. In nucleotides, the CDR3 is TGTGCCAGCACCCCGGGTCAGGAAGCTTTCTTT. It translates to CASTPGQEAFF.

The chain recombines TRBV3-1 with TRBJ2-7; the D gene is possibly TRBD2 (5 bases). Per the germline V gene, CDR1 is LGHDT and CDR2 is YNNKEL (reference sequence). The V gene lost 1 base and the J gene lost 7 bases, with 8 bases spanning the gap. The CDR3 has 12 amino acids. The CDR3 DNA is TGTGCCAGCAGCCAAGCGACGGGAGAGCAGTACTTC. It encodes CASSQATGEQYF.

The sample holds a few counts of this clonotype. The chain joins TRBV6-2 or TRBV6-3 to TRBJ1-3; perhaps TRBD1 as D (5 bases). There are 15 residues in the CDR3. CDR1 and CDR2 from the germline V gene are MNHEY and SVGEGT. V was pared by 5 bases and J by 2 bases, with 13 bases between. The CDR3 spells CASSAQVHPGNTIYF. As DNA, the CDR3 is TGTGCCAGCAGTGCACAGGTGCACCCTGGAAACACCATATATTTT.

This clonotype was seen a few times. This chain uses TRBV29-1 with TRBJ1-4, with 9 bases fitting TRBD1. Per the germline V gene, CDR1 is SQVTM and CDR2 is ANQGSEA. Trimming at V came to 2 bases and at J to 7 bases, leaving 8 bases not matched to a gene. The CDR3 has 15 amino acids. The CDR3, as DNA: TGCAGCGTTGAACTCGGGACAGGGCCGGGTGAAAAACTGTTTTTT. Its protein is CSVELGTGPGEKLFF.

This clonotype appeared a few times. This CDR3 reads CATSDVLAGVAANEQFF. DNA of the CDR3: TGTGCCACCAGTGATGTTTTGGCTGGGGTAGCGGCCAATGAGCAGTTCTTC. This rearrangement joins TRBV24-1 to TRBJ2-1, with D possibly being TRBD2 (6 bases). CDR1 is KGHDR, CDR2 SFDVKD, per germline. V lost 3 bases and J 6 bases, leaving 20 bases between the germline ends. This CDR3 has 17 residues.

Many counts were recorded for this clonotype. The rearrangement uses TRBV2 and TRBJ2-5; 9 bases are shared with TRBD2. The CDR3 consists of 14 residues. V dropped 2 bases and J dropped 5; count of bases not matched to a gene: 3. Germline V gives CDR1 SNHLY, CDR2 FYNNEI. CDR3 DNA: TGTGCCAGCAGTGAAAGTAGCGGGAGTGAGACCCAGTACTTC. It encodes CASSESSGSETQYF.

In its sample, this clonotype was seen many times. J is TRBJ2-1 and V is TRBV5-1, with D unclear. The length of the CDR3 is 11 residues. V was pared by 4 bases and J by 8 bases, with 7 bases between. Germline CDR1 and CDR2: SGHRS and YFSETQ. The CDR3 spells CASSLIDEQFF. The CDR3 region has the DNA TGCGCCAGCAGCCTGATTGATGAGCAGTTCTTC.

V and J are TRBV4-1 and TRBJ2-1; D could derive from TRBD1 or TRBD2 (6 bases each). From germline, CDR1 is MGHRA and CDR2 YSYEKL. The CDR3 totals 16 residues. The V and J ends lost 2 bases and 2 bases respectively, with 13 bases between them. CDR3 nucleotide sequence: TGCGCCAGCAGCCAATTTTCGGGGGCAGCCTACAATGAGCAGTTCTTC. Protein product: CASSQFSGAAYNEQFF.

This clonotype was detected many times. The rearrangement uses TRBV5-1 and TRBJ2-1, with D hard to call. CDR3 length: 14 amino acids. In germline, CDR1 is SGHRS, CDR2 YFSETQ. Trimming cost V 0 bases and J 0 bases, with 4 bases left between them. CDR3 in amino acids: CASSLADSYNEQFF. Here the CDR3 DNA reads TGCGCCAGCAGCTTGGCAGACTCCTACAATGAGCAGTTCTTC. The full variable domain, completed using reference TRBV5-1 and TRBJ2-1, is KAGVTQTPRYLIKTRGQQVTLSCSPISGHRSVSWYQQTPGQGLQFLFEYFSETQRNKGNFPGRFSGRQFSNSRSEMNVSTLELGDSALYLCASSLADSYNEQFFGPGTRLTVL.

This clonotype was found many times. The genes are TRBV5-1 and TRBJ2-3; 7 bases map to TRBD2. This CDR3 has 15 residues. CDR1 is SGHRS and CDR2 is YFSETQ in the germline V gene. J gave up 0 bases and V 2 bases, and 3 bases lay outside the gene matches. This CDR3 reads CASSFRSGSTDTQYF. The DNA of the CDR3 is TGCGCCAGCAGCTTTCGTAGCGGGAGCACAGATACGCAGTATTTT.

The chain couples TRBV4-1 to TRBJ2-6, with 13 bases aligning to TRBD2. The length of the CDR3 is 19 residues. Germline CDR1 MGHRA, CDR2 YSYEKL. Trimming removed 2 bases from V and 2 bases from J; junction bases left unmatched: 6. CDR3 sequence: CASSQQTGTSGTGANVLTF. In DNA form, the CDR3 reads TGCGCCAGCAGCCAACAAACCGGGACTAGCGGGACTGGGGCCAACGTCCTGACTTTC.

This chain links TRBV5-4 with TRBJ2-2; 15 bases agree with TRBD2. V was pared by 5 bases and J by 5 bases, with 10 bases of the junction left unmatched. CDR1 and CDR2 from the germline V gene are SGHNT and YYREEE (reference sequence). The CDR3 has 18 amino acids. The CDR3 reads CASSQGTSGRWDTGELFF. The CDR3 DNA reads TGTGCCAGCAGTCAAGGGACTAGCGGGAGGTGGGATACCGGGGAGCTGTTTTTT.

This clonotype was detected only a few times. The chain uses TRBV5-1 and TRBJ2-4, with D tentatively TRBD1 (6 bases). CDR1 is SGHRS and CDR2 is YFSETQ in the germline V gene. Trimming pared 3 bases from V and 6 bases from J, leaving 13 bases between. The CDR3 is 14 amino acids. The chain's CDR3 is CASSSGQIGNIQYF. Here the CDR3 DNA reads TGCGCCAGCAGCTCCGGACAGATCGGAAACATTCAGTACTTC.

The sample holds a few counts of this clonotype. The CDR3 here is CATSVGVTGELFF. CDR3 bases: TGTGCCACCAGTGTCGGGGTCACCGGGGAGCTGTTTTTT. The chain combines TRBV24-1 with TRBJ2-2, with D tentatively TRBD2 (5 bases). The CDR3 runs 13 residues. The V gene's germline CDR1 is KGHDR and CDR2 SFDVKD. With 5 bases removed from V and 4 bases from J, the gap between germline ends came to 7 bases.

This chain connects TRBV24-1 to TRBJ2-5; TRBD2 might be the D (5 bases). Germline V gives CDR1 KGHDR, CDR2 SFDVKD. V was clipped by 5 bases and J by 5 bases, with 11 bases between them. This CDR3 is 13 amino acids long. The CDR3 nucleotides read TGTGCCACCAGTGTTGCGGGCAGGGAGACCCAGTACTTC. Encoded protein: CATSVAGRETQYF.

This clonotype was seen a handful of times. The chain links TRBV6-1 to TRBJ2-7; 9 positions match TRBD2. V shed 8 bases, J shed 0 bases, and the junction held 8 bases outside the gene matches. The V gene's germline CDR1 is MNHNS and CDR2 SASEGT. CDR3 size: 15 residues. CDR3 nucleotide sequence: TGTGCCAGCTGCACTAGCGGGTGGAGCTCCTACGAGCAGTACGTC. Encoded protein: CASCTSGWSSYEQYV.

The chain employs TRBV20-1 and TRBJ2-1; 10 positions agree with TRBD2. After removal of 1 base from V and 9 bases from J, the junction contained 9 bases not matched to a gene. The CDR3 runs 15 residues. Germline V gene lookup returns CDR1 DFQATT and CDR2 SNEGSKA (reference sequence). Here the CDR3 DNA reads TGCAGTGCTAGAGTAACCAGCGGGAGGGCCGCTGAGCAGTTCTTC. Translated: CSARVTSGRAAEQFF.

The V call is TRBV20-1, the J call TRBJ2-5; weak D call: TRBD2 (6 bases). Deletions cut 2 bases from V and 5 bases from J, with 12 bases between. The germline gives CDR1 DFQATT, CDR2 SNEGSKA (reference sequence). The CDR3 has 13 residues. CDR3 region: CSARRSGGETQYF. The CDR3 DNA is TGCAGTGCTAGAAGATCTGGGGGGGAGACCCAGTACTTC.

This clonotype appeared a few times. This rearrangement joins TRBV19 to TRBJ2-1, with a weak D call TRBD2 (7 bases). The CDR3 loop spans 16 amino acids. Germline assignment: CDR1 LNHDA and CDR2 SQIVND (reference sequence). V dropped 3 bases and J dropped 7 bases, with 19 bases sitting between them. CDR3 amino acids: CASSMGVGGARNEQFF. In DNA, the CDR3 is TGTGCCAGTAGTATGGGGGTAGGGGGGGCGCGGAATGAGCAGTTCTTC.

This clonotype was seen ten or more times. The rearrangement links TRBV12-3 or TRBV12-4 to TRBJ2-5; 11 nucleotides agree with TRBD2. This CDR3 contains 14 residues. V shed 5 bases and J 4 bases; nucleotides not matched to a gene: 3. The CDR3 DNA reads TGTGCCAGCAGTACTAGCGGGAGAGGAGAGACCCAGTACTTC. Its protein is CASSTSGRGETQYF.

This clonotype was counted ten times or more. The gene calls are TRBV7-9 and TRBJ2-1; possible D gene TRBD1, 6 bases. V was clipped by 1 base and J by 9 bases, with 13 bases between them. The CDR3 loop spans 14 amino acids. Germline CDR1 and CDR2: SEHNR and FQNEAQ (reference sequence). Here the CDR3 DNA reads TGTGCCAGCAGCTTAGGGGCAGGGGTGGGTGAGCAGTTCTTC. It is translated as CASSLGAGVGEQFF. Full variable domain (missing parts from reference TRBV7-9 and TRBJ2-1): DTGVSQNPRHKITKRGQNVTFRCDPISEHNRLYWYRQTLGQGPEFLTYFQNEAQLEKSRLLSDRFSAERPKGSFSTLEIQRTEQGDSAMYLCASSLGAGVGEQFFGPGTRLTVL.

This clonotype has more than one count but fewer than ten. This chain uses TRBV3-1 with TRBJ2-3; D is perhaps TRBD1 or TRBD2 (5 bases each). The V and J ends lost 4 bases and 6 bases respectively, with 17 bases between them. This CDR3 has 15 amino acids. Looked up from germline, CDR1 is LGHDT and CDR2 is YNNKEL (reference sequence). The CDR3 DNA reads TGTGCCAGCAGCCCGGGGCTAACGGATCGGGATACGCAGTATTTT. Translation gives CASSPGLTDRDTQYF.

This clonotype appeared a few times. The gene calls are TRBV15 and TRBJ1-4; D call uncertain. Germline V lookup: CDR1 LNHNV, CDR2 YYDKDF (reference sequence). V gave up 5 bases and J gave up 4 bases, with 2 bases separating them. The CDR3 length is 11 residues. The CDR3 region has the DNA TGTGCCACCAGCGTTAATGAAAAACTGTTTTTT. Translating gives CATSVNEKLFF.